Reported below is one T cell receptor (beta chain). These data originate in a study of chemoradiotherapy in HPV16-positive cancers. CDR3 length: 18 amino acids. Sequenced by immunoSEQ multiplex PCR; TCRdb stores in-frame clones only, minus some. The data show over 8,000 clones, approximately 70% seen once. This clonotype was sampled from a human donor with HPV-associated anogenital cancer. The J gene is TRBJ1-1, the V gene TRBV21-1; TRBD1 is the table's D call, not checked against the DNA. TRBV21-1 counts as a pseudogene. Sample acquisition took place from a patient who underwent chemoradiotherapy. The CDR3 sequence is CASSLKTGTGIGNTEAFF. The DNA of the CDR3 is TGTGCCAGCAGCCTCAAGACCGGGACAGGGATAGGGAACACTGAAGCTTTCTTT.